This TCR beta chain is from a study of read filtering for tumor transcriptome and immune sequencing. About this clonotype: The CDR3 ends on some other residue instead of the conserved phenylalanine or tryptophan, so this is likely a read error.

Germline V lookup: CDR1 KGHSH, CDR2 LQKENI. The V gene lost 1 base and the J gene lost 4 bases, with 22 bases spanning the gap. The CDR3 loop spans 18 amino acids. From about 400 ng of RNA, a library with molecular barcoded alpha/delta and beta/gamma adaptors was made. MiXCR, applied by TCRdb to the reads, yields one record per CDR3 protein. The sample has 40,000 to 50,000 distinct CDR3 sequences; approximately 18% are singletons. The sample consisted of a population of CD138-negative cells sorted from bone marrow. This TCR came from a donor at least 40 years old with multiple myeloma. The rearrangement joins TRBV18 to TRBJ2-5; D tentatively reads TRBD1 or TRBD2 (6 bases each). The CDR3 loop is CASSPLVPGAAGRETQYS. CDR3 coding DNA: TGTGCCAGCTCACCACTCGTTCCGGGGGCCGCCGGGCGAGAGACCCAGTACTCC.